The 8 T cell receptor beta chains in this list originate from one sample, sequenced in a study of shared clonotypes between healthy human individuals. Assay: immunoSEQ multiplex PCR; the TCRdb copy retains only in-frame clones and omits some. The sample records roughly 700,000 clones, about 74% being singletons. The sequenced material came from memory CD4+ T cells sorted from blood. Subset noted: CD45RA-negative fraction. These receptors all stem from a woman aged 30 to 39 in good health.

V usage is TRBV7-9 and J usage is TRBJ1-1, with D uncertain. This CDR3 contains 14 residues. Germline CDR1 and CDR2: SEHNR and FQNEAQ (reference sequence). Trimming took 5 bases from V and 1 from J, leaving 11 bases between them. CDR3 sequence: CASSPPPGNTEAFF. The CDR3 DNA sequence: TGTGCCAGCAGCCCCCCCCCGGGGAACACTGAAGCTTTCTTT.

The chain combines TRBV30 with TRBJ1-6, with D uncertain. The CDR3 length is 12 residues. The V end was cut by 5 bases, the J end by 10 bases, with 12 bases between. Germline V gene lookup returns CDR1 GTSNPN and CDR2 SVGIG (reference sequence). The CDR3 protein is CAWCTGRSPLHF. The CDR3, as DNA: TGTGCCTGGTGTACGGGCCGATCACCCCTCCACTTT.

The chain has TRBV5-6 and TRBJ1-1; D unresolved. This CDR3 contains 15 residues. Trimming cost V 1 base and J 7 bases, with 17 bases left between them. CDR1 and CDR2 from the germline V gene are SGHDT and YYEEEE. The CDR3 spells CASSLIGSRRGEAFF. The CDR3 DNA reads as TGTGCCAGCAGCTTGATCGGGTCCCGACGTGGTGAAGCTTTCTTT.

The chain uses TRBV30 and TRBJ1-1; D ambiguous. Germline CDR1 reads GTSNPN; CDR2 reads SVGIG (reference sequence). The V gene lost 3 bases and the J gene lost 1 base, with 12 bases spanning the gap. The CDR3 spans 14 residues. The chain's CDR3 is CAWRPGQGNTEAFF. In DNA, the CDR3 is TGTGCCTGGAGGCCGGGCCAAGGGAACACTGAAGCTTTCTTT.

The rearrangement joins TRBV5-1 to TRBJ2-1; D unresolved. Germline V gene lookup returns CDR1 SGHRS and CDR2 YFSETQ. Trimming removed 0 bases at V and 9 bases at J, with 13 bases between. This CDR3 is 14 amino acids long. The CDR3 is CASSLAVPQLEQFF. Written as DNA, the CDR3 is TGCGCCAGCAGCTTGGCCGTCCCCCAGCTTGAGCAGTTCTTC.

The J gene is TRBJ2-7, the V gene TRBV7-9; tentative D call: TRBD1 (6 bases). This CDR3 region has 16 residues. V dropped 5 bases and J dropped 2 bases, with 19 bases sitting between them. Germline assignment: CDR1 SEHNR and CDR2 FQNEAQ (reference sequence). The CDR3 loop is CASSPGPRQATYEQYF. The DNA for the CDR3 is TGTGCCAGCAGCCCCGGCCCCCGACAGGCCACCTACGAGCAGTACTTC.

The J gene is TRBJ1-1, the V gene TRBV5-1; TRBD1 matches at 9 bases. This CDR3 has 15 residues. Germline V CDR1 and CDR2: SGHRS, YFSETQ. V trimming: 6 bases; J trimming: 1 base; junction bases outside the gene matches: 7. CDR3 sequence: CASTLEGQGNTEAFF. The CDR3 coding sequence is TGCGCCAGCACCCTGGAGGGACAGGGGAACACTGAAGCTTTCTTT.

This clone was seen only once. CDR3 protein: CASSLVQGVNEQFF. Written as DNA, the CDR3 is TGCGCCAGCAGCTTGGTACAGGGGGTGAATGAGCAGTTCTTC. The chain combines TRBV5-1 with TRBJ2-1; 8 nucleotides align to TRBD1. V was clipped by 0 bases and J by 7 bases; unmatched bases: 3. Germline values: CDR1 SGHRS, CDR2 YFSETQ. The CDR3 sequence is 14 residues long. Based on the CDR3 plus reference TRBV5-1 and TRBJ2-1, the full variable domain is KAGVTQTPRYLIKTRGQQVTLSCSPISGHRSVSWYQQTPGQGLQFLFEYFSETQRNKGNFPGRFSGRQFSNSRSEMNVSTLELGDSALYLCASSLVQGVNEQFFGPGTRLTVL.